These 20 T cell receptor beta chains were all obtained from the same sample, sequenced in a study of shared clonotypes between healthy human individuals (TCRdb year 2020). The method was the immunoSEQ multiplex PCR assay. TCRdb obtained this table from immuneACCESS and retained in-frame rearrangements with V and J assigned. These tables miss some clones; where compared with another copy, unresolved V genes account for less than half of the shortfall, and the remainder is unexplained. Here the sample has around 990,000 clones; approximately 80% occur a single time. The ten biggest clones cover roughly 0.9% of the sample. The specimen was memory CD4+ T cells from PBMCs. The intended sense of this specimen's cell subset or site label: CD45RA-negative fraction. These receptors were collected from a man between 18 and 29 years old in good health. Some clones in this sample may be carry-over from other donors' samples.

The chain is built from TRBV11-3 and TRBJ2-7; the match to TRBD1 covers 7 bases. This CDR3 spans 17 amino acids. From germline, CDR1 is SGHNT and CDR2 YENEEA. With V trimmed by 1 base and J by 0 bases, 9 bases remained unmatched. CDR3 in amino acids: CASSLGDRVNSSYEQYF. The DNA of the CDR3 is TGTGCCAGCAGCTTAGGAGACAGGGTGAATTCCTCCTACGAGCAGTACTTC.

Here the CDR3 DNA reads TGTGCCAGCACCCCGGCCACTGAGGAGCGCAATCAGCCCCAGCATTTT. Translating it yields CASTPATEERNQPQHF. The chain is built from TRBV6-6 and TRBJ1-5; D uncertain. There are 16 residues in the CDR3. Germline V gives CDR1 MNHNY, CDR2 SVGAGI (reference sequence). The ends were cut back, 7 bases at V and 2 bases at J, with 18 bases in the middle.

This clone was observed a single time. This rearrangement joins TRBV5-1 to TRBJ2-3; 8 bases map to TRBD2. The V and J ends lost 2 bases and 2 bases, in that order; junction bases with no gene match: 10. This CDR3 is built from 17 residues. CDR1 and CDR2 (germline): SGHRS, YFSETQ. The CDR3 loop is CASSFSGAGGPTDTQYF. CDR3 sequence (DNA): TGCGCCAGCAGCTTCTCTGGGGCGGGAGGACCCACAGATACGCAGTATTTT.

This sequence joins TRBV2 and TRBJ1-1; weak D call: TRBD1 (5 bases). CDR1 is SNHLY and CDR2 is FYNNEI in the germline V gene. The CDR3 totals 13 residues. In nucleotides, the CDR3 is TGTGCAACAAGTTTCGGGGGGAACACTGAAGCTTTCTTT. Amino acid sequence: CATSFGGNTEAFF. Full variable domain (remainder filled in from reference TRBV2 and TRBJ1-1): EPEVTQTPSHQVTQMGQEVILRCVPISNHLYFYWYRQILGQKVEFLVSFYNNEISEKSEIFDDQFSVERPDGSNFTLKIRSTKLEDSAMYFCATSFGGNTEAFFGQGTRLTVV.

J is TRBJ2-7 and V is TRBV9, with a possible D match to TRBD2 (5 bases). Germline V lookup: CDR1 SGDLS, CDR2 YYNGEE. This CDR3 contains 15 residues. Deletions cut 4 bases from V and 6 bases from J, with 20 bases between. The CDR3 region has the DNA TGTGCCAGCAGCCCCTATTTGACTACCATCGGCGAGCAGTACTTC. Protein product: CASSPYLTTIGEQYF. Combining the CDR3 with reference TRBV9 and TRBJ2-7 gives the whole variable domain DSGVTQTPKHLITATGQRVTLRCSPRSGDLSVYWYQQSLDQGLQFLIQYYNGEERAKGNILERFSAQQFPDLHSELNLSSLELGDSALYFCASSPYLTTIGEQYFGPGTRLTVT.

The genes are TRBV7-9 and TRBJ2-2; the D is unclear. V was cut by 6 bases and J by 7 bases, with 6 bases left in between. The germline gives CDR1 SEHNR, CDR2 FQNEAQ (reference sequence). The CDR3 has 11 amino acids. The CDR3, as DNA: TGTGCCAGCAGTAGAATCGGGGAGCTGTTTTTT. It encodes CASSRIGELFF.

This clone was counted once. The CDR3 nucleotides read TGTGCCAGCATAAAGGTGGACCCGGGACTAGTGATGTATGAGCAGTTCTTC. The encoded protein is CASIKVDPGLVMYEQFF. This chain connects TRBV2 to TRBJ2-1, with 8 bases lining up with TRBD2. Unmatched junction bases numbered 19, after V lost 7 bases and J lost 8 bases. The CDR3 totals 17 residues. The germline V gene encodes CDR1 SNHLY and CDR2 FYNNEI.

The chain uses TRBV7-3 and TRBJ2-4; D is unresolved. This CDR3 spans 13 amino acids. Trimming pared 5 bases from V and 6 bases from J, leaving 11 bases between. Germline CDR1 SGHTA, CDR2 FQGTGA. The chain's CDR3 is CASSPPPGNIQYF. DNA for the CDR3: TGTGCCAGCAGCCCCCCCCCAGGAAACATTCAGTACTTC.

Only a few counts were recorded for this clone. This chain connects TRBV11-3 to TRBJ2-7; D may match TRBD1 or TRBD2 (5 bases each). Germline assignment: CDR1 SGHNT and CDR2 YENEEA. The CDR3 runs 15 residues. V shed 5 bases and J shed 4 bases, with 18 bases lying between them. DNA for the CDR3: TGTGCCAGCAGCCTTCTCCCCACTGGGGGATACGAGCAGTACTTC. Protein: CASSLLPTGGYEQYF.

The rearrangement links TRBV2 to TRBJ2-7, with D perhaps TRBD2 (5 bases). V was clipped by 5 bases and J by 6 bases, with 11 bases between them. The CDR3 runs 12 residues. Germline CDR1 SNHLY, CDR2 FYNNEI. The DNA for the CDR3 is TGTGCCAGCAGTAATAGCGTGTCCGAGCAGTACTTC. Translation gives CASSNSVSEQYF.

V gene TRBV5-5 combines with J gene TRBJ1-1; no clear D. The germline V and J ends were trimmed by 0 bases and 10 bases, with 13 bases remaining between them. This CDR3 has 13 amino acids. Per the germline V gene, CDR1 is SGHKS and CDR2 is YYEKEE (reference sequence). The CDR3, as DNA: TGTGCCAGCAGCTTGGGTTCGCGGGAGGGAGCTTTCTTT. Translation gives CASSLGSREGAFF.

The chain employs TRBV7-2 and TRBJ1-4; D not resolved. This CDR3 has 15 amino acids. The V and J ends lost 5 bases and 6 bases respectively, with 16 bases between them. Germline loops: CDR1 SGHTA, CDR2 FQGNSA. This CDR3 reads CASSVWTAQDEKLFF. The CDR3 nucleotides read TGTGCCAGCAGCGTGTGGACGGCCCAGGATGAAAAACTGTTTTTT.

This chain's CDR3 is CASSPRLERDYEQYF. The CDR3 DNA reads as TGTGCCAGCAGCCCACGACTAGAAAGGGACTACGAGCAGTACTTC. The chain uses TRBV11-2 and TRBJ2-7, with D perhaps TRBD2 (6 bases). V was shortened by 5 bases and J by 3 bases, with 17 bases between the two germline ends. The germline gives CDR1 SGHAT, CDR2 FQNNGV. This CDR3 is built from 15 residues.

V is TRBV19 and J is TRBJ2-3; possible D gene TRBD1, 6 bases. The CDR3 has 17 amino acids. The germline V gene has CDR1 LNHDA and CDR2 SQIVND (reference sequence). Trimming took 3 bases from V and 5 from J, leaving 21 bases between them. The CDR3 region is CASSIPSGVPSEDTQYF. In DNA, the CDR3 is TGTGCCAGTAGTATCCCTTCAGGGGTCCCTTCTGAAGATACGCAGTATTTT.

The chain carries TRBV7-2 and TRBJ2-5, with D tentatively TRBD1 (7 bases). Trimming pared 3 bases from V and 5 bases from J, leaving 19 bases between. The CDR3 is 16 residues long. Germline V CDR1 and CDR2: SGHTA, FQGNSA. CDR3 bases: TGTGCCAGCAGCTTCCTGACAGGGAGGAGTCAGGAGACCCAGTACTTC. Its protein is CASSFLTGRSQETQYF.

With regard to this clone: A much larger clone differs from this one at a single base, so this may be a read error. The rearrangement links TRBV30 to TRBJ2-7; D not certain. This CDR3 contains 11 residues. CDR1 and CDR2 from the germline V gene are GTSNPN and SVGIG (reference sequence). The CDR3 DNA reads TGTACCTGGAGTGTACAAGCGGAGCAGTACTTC. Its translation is CTWSVQAEQYF.

For the CDR3, the DNA is TGTGCCAGCAGCCGAGACATGAACACTGAAGCTTTCTTT. It translates to CASSRDMNTEAFF. The gene calls are TRBV4-2 and TRBJ1-1; no reliable D call. This CDR3 has 13 residues. CDR1 is LGHNA, CDR2 YNFKEQ, per germline. Trimming shortened V by 4 bases and J by 0 bases, and 6 bases separated the two germline ends.

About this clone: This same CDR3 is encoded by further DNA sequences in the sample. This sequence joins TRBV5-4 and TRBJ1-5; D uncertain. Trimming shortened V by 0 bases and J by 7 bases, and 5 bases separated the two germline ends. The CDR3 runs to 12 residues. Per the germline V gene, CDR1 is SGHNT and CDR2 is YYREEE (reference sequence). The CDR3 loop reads CASSLVGQPQHF. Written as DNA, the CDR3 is TGTGCCAGCAGCTTGGTTGGCCAGCCCCAGCATTTT. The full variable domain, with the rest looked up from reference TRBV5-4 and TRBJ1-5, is ETGVTQSPTHLIKTRGQQVTLRCSSQSGHNTVSWYQQALGQGPQFIFQYYREEENGRGNFPPRFSGLQFPNYSSELNVNALELDDSALYLCASSLVGQPQHFGDGTRLSIL.

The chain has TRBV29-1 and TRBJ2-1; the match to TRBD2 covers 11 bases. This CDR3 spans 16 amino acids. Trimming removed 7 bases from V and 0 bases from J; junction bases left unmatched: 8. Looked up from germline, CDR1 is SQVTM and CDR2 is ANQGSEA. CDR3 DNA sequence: TGCAGCGCTCTGACTAGCGGGACTGACTCCTACAATGAGCAGTTCTTC. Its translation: CSALTSGTDSYNEQFF.

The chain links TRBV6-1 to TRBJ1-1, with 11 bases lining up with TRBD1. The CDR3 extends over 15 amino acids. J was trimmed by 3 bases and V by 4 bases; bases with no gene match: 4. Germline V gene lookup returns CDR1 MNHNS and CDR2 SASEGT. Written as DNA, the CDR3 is TGTGCCAGCAGTGTTCGGGGACAGGGGGACACTGAAGCTTTCTTT. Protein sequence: CASSVRGQGDTEAFF.